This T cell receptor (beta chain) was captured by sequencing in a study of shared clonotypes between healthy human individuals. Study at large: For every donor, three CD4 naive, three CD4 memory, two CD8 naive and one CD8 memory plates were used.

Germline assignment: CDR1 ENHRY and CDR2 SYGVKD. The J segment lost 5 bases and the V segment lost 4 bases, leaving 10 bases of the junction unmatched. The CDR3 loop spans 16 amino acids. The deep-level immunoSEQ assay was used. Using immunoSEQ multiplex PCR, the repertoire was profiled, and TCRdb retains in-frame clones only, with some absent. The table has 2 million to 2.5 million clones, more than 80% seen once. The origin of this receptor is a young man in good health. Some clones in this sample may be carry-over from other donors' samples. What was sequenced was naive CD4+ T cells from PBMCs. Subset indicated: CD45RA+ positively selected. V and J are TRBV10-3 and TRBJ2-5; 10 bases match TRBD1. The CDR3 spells CAISGYRDRGLETQYF. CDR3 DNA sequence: TGTGCCATCAGTGGATATCGGGACAGGGGTCTGGAGACCCAGTACTTC.